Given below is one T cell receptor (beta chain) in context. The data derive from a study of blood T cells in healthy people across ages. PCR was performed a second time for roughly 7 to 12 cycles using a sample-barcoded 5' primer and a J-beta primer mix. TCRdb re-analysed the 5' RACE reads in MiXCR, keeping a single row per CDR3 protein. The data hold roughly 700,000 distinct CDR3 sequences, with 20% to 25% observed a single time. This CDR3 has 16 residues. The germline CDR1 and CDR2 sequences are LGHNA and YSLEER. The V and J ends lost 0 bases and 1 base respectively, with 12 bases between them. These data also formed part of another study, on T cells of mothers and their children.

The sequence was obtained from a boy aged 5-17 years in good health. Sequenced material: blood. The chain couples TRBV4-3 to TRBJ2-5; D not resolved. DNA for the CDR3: TGCGCCAGCAGCCAAGATCTTTCGGGTATCCAAGAGACCCAGTACTTC. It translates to CASSQDLSGIQETQYF.